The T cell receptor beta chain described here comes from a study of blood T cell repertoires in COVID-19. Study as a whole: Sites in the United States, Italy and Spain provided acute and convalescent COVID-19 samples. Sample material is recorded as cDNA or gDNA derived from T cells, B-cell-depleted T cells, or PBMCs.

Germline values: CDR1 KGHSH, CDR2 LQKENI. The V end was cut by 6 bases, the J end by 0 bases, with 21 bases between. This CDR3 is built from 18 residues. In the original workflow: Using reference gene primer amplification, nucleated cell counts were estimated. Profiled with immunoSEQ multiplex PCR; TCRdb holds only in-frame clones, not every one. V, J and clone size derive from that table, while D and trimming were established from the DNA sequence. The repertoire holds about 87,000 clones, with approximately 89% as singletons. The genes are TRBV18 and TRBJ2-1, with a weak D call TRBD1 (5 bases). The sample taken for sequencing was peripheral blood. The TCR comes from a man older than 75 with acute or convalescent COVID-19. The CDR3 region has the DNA TGTGCCAGCTCCCTAGAACAGGTTCCCTCGAGCTCCTACAATGAGCAGTTCTTC. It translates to CASSLEQVPSSSYNEQFF.